The 2 T cell receptor beta chains below were found in one sample sequenced in a study of shared clonotypes between healthy human individuals. TCRdb keeps only in-frame clones here, not all; method: immunoSEQ multiplex PCR. The profile shows about 2 million clones, 85% to 95% of them singletons. The sequencing input was naive CD4+ T cells sorted from blood. The subset was: CD45RA+ positively selected. Receptors were obtained from a man between 18 and 29 years old in good health.

A remark on this clone: Other DNA sequences from this sample encode an identical CDR3 as well. The chain combines TRBV4-1 with TRBJ1-4; 9 positions agree with TRBD1. The CDR3 is 14 amino acids. Germline CDR1 reads MGHRA; CDR2 reads YSYEKL. With V trimmed by 4 bases and J by 5 bases, 2 bases remained unmatched. The CDR3 bases are TGCGCCAGCAGCCCTGGACAGGGGAATGAAAAACTGTTTTTT. This sequence encodes CASSPGQGNEKLFF.

The chain has TRBV2 and TRBJ2-1, with TRBD2 matching over 8 bases. V shed 8 bases and J 7 bases; nucleotides not matched to a gene: 7. This CDR3 contains 13 residues. Per germline, CDR1 SNHLY and CDR2 FYNNEI. CDR3 sequence: CASQRELGNEQFF. The CDR3 nucleotides are TGTGCCAGCCAGCGGGAGTTGGGGAATGAGCAGTTCTTC.